The clone carrying this T cell receptor (beta chain) was detected only once. Authors' data handling: Counts of nucleated cells, estimated from reference gene primer amplification, were obtained. Libraries were prepared by immunoSEQ multiplex PCR; TCRdb keeps only in-frame clonotypes and omits some of them. V, J and clone size reflect that table, while D and trimming were determined from the DNA. The table includes 120,000 to 150,000 clones, approximately 89% detected once. This entry belongs to a study of blood T cell repertoires in COVID-19. The overall study: Specimens from acute and convalescent COVID-19 originated in the United States, Italy and Spain. The cDNA or gDNA used as material had been derived from T cells, B-cell-depleted T cells, or PBMCs.

V lost 6 bases, J lost 2 bases, and 15 bases stayed unmatched. The CDR3 runs 17 residues. In germline, CDR1 is MNHEY, CDR2 SMNVEV (reference sequence). Specimen: peripheral blood. The clonotype was recovered from a human donor in a cohort sampled during active COVID-19. The rearrangement links TRBV27 to TRBJ2-7, with 8 bases fitting TRBD1. CDR3 in DNA: TGTGCCAGCAGCCCTAAACCGACAGGGGCGGTCCCCTACGAGCAGTACTTC. Protein: CASSPKPTGAVPYEQYF.